The clone carrying this T cell receptor beta chain was seen a single time. V shed 1 base, J shed 4 bases, and the junction held 6 bases outside the gene matches. Looked up from germline, CDR1 is SGHDT and CDR2 is YYEEEE. The CDR3 has 16 residues. The data were obtained in a study of T cell changes during pregnancy in multiple sclerosis. Using immunoSEQ multiplex PCR, the repertoire was profiled, and TCRdb retains in-frame clones only, with some absent. The sample shows some 70,000 clones, just over 90% of them seen only once. The clonotype was recovered from a female donor with multiple sclerosis, enrolled in a pregnancy study. The source material was peripheral blood, sampled in the third trimester of pregnancy. The chain joins TRBV5-6 to TRBJ2-3, with 10 bases that match TRBD1. CDR3 DNA sequence: TGTGCCAGCAGCTTGAGGGGGGGACAGGGGTCAGATACGCAGTATTTT. Protein product: CASSLRGGQGSDTQYF.